Listed here are 30 T cell receptor beta chains from one sample, sequenced in a study of cytomegalovirus exposure and HLA in healthy donors. This PCR relied on a set of 60 Vbeta primers and 13 Jbeta primers. TCRdb keeps only in-frame clones here, not all; method: immunoSEQ multiplex PCR. This table has approximately 210,000 clones, more than 75% appearing once. The sample consisted of PBMCs. The source of these receptors is a man aged 25 to 40 in good health and CMV-seronegative.

This clone was counted once. This chain connects TRBV28 to TRBJ2-4, with TRBD1 matching over 8 bases. Losses at the gene ends were 5 bases for V and 8 bases for J; bases not matched to a gene: 11. The CDR3 is 15 amino acids. Germline CDR1 reads MDHEN; CDR2 reads SYDVKM. CDR3 nucleotides: TGTGCCAGCAGTAACGGGACAGGCCGTGGGGACATTCAGTACTTC. Translated, it gives CASSNGTGRGDIQYF.

The gene calls are TRBV28 and TRBJ2-1; 8 bases match TRBD1. The germline V gene encodes CDR1 MDHEN and CDR2 SYDVKM. The CDR3 has 16 residues. V lost 5 bases, J lost 0 bases, and 6 bases stayed unmatched. The chain's CDR3 is CASSLTGGSSYNEQFF. The DNA for the CDR3 is TGTGCCAGCAGTCTTACAGGGGGAAGCTCCTACAATGAGCAGTTCTTC.

This chain connects TRBV5-6 to TRBJ1-2; tentatively, D is TRBD1 (6 bases). The CDR3 totals 13 residues. V lost 5 bases and J 8 bases, leaving 16 bases between the germline ends. Germline CDR1 SGHDT, CDR2 YYEEEE. The CDR3 nucleotides read TGTGCCAGCAGGGTCAGCCCTACAGGGGGCTACACCTTC. It specifies CASRVSPTGGYTF.

The rearrangement joins TRBV7-9 to TRBJ2-1; the D is unclear. Germline CDR1 is SEHNR and CDR2 is FQNEAQ (reference sequence). The CDR3 covers 16 residues. Trimming took off 6 bases at V and 7 bases at J, with 22 bases between the two ends. The CDR3 DNA reads as TGTGCCAGCAGTCCCCCCCGGGTCTCGGTTGAGAATGAGCAGTTCTTC. Its translation: CASSPPRVSVENEQFF.

The chain couples TRBV30 to TRBJ1-1, with 7 nucleotides matching TRBD1. Germline trimming cut 8 bases from V and 2 bases from J; bases unmatched to any gene: 11. CDR1 GTSNPN and CDR2 SVGIG come from the germline V gene (reference sequence). CDR3 length: 14 residues. DNA of the CDR3: TGTGCCCTACGAACAGGGGCGGGAAACACTGAAGCTTTCTTT. This gives the protein CALRTGAGNTEAFF.

The chain has TRBV5-6 and TRBJ1-2; D unclear. Per the germline V gene, CDR1 is SGHDT and CDR2 is YYEEEE. CDR3 length equals 12 residues. V dropped 4 bases and J dropped 2 bases, with 6 bases sitting between them. CDR3 residues: CASSPGNYGYTF. The DNA for the CDR3 is TGTGCCAGCAGCCCAGGCAACTATGGCTACACCTTC.

The chain couples TRBV5-4 to TRBJ2-5; 8 bases are shared with TRBD1. CDR1 SGHNT and CDR2 YYREEE come from the germline V gene (reference sequence). V was pared by 4 bases and J by 4 bases, with 6 bases of the junction left unmatched. The CDR3 is 14 residues long. CDR3 amino acids: CASSIGQGAETQYF. Here the CDR3 DNA reads TGTGCCAGCAGCATTGGACAGGGAGCAGAGACCCAGTACTTC.

The chain couples TRBV19 to TRBJ2-5, with D uncertain. The last part of the DNA fits TRBJ2-7 better; the J call may be wrong. This CDR3 is 13 amino acids long. Germline lookup yields CDR1 LNHDA and CDR2 SQIVND (reference sequence). This chain's CDR3 is CASSMGYVGEQYF. The CDR3 coding sequence is TGTGCCAGTAGTATGGGCTATGTAGGCGAGCAGTACTTC.

This clone was detected only once. The genes are TRBV6-1 and TRBJ2-5, with TRBD1 matching 8 bases. The J call may be faulty, since TRBJ2-7 better matches the DNA end. The CDR3 is 15 amino acids. The germline gives CDR1 MNHNS, CDR2 SASEGT. CDR3 sequence (DNA): TGTGCCAGCAGTGAAGGAAGGACAGGGCTCGGCGAGCAGTACTTC. It yields the protein CASSEGRTGLGEQYF.

The chain employs TRBV19 and TRBJ1-2; no firm D call. The CDR3 contains 16 residues. V lost 8 bases and J 4 bases, leaving 23 bases between the germline ends. CDR1 LNHDA and CDR2 SQIVND come from the germline V gene (reference sequence). CDR3 sequence: CASHPDLDRGTYGYTF. The CDR3 DNA is TGTGCCAGTCACCCCGATTTAGACCGAGGCACCTATGGCTACACCTTC.

The V gene is TRBV2, the J gene TRBJ2-2; 8 bases align to TRBD1. The length of the CDR3 is 15 residues. The germline gives CDR1 SNHLY, CDR2 FYNNEI. V shed 6 bases and J 5 bases; nucleotides not matched to a gene: 8. In DNA, the CDR3 is TGTGCCAGCAGCGTTACAGGGGGTGGGACCGGGGAGCTGTTTTTT. Translated: CASSVTGGGTGELFF. The whole variable domain, filled in from reference TRBV2 and TRBJ2-2, reads EPEVTQTPSHQVTQMGQEVILRCVPISNHLYFYWYRQILGQKVEFLVSFYNNEISEKSEIFDDQFSVERPDGSNFTLKIRSTKLEDSAMYFCASSVTGGGTGELFFGEGSRLTVL.

CDR3: CASSAKLAGVTYNEQFF. The CDR3, as DNA: TGTGCCAGCAGCGCCAAACTAGCGGGTGTCACCTACAATGAGCAGTTCTTC. The chain links TRBV5-4 to TRBJ2-1, with TRBD2 matching 9 bases. This CDR3 is built from 17 residues. After removal of 4 bases from V and 2 bases from J, the junction contained 10 bases not matched to a gene. Germline CDR1 SGHNT, CDR2 YYREEE (reference sequence).

The chain carries TRBV13 and TRBJ2-1; the match to TRBD2 covers 8 bases. After removal of 3 bases from V and 4 bases from J, the junction contained 11 bases not matched to a gene. The germline V gene encodes CDR1 PRHDT and CDR2 FYEKMQ (reference sequence). This CDR3 is built from 17 residues. The CDR3 region is CASSFLGGGTFYNEQFF. DNA of the CDR3: TGTGCCAGCAGCTTCTTAGGCGGGGGGACGTTTTACAATGAGCAGTTCTTC.

This clone is labeled as medium-sized. The chain has TRBV15 and TRBJ2-2; 9 bases are a match to TRBD1. Germline V CDR1 and CDR2: LNHNV, YYDKDF (reference sequence). The CDR3 extends over 15 amino acids. The V gene end was trimmed by 1 base and the J gene end by 3 bases; junction bases not matched to a gene: 0. CDR3 protein: CATSRGTGDTGELFF. As DNA, the CDR3 is TGTGCCACCAGCAGAGGGACAGGGGACACCGGGGAGCTGTTTTTT.

This clone appeared a single time. The rearrangement uses TRBV4-3 and TRBJ2-3; 9 nucleotides match TRBD2. The CDR3 is 18 residues long. J gave up 3 bases and V 0 bases, and 10 bases lay outside the gene matches. Germline lookup yields CDR1 LGHNA and CDR2 YSLEER. CDR3 protein: CASSQDSLLAGNTDTQYF. In nucleotides, the CDR3 is TGCGCCAGCAGCCAAGATAGCCTGCTAGCGGGGAATACAGATACGCAGTATTTT.

J is TRBJ1-4 and V is TRBV27; D is ambiguous. The CDR3 covers 14 residues. Germline CDR1 MNHEY, CDR2 SMNVEV (reference sequence). Trimming shortened V by 5 bases and J by 4 bases, and 11 bases separated the two germline ends. The CDR3 region is CASSPEVHNEKLFF. As DNA, the CDR3 is TGTGCCAGCAGTCCTGAGGTTCATAATGAAAAACTGTTTTTT.

The J gene is TRBJ2-2, the V gene TRBV11-3; 7 bases line up with TRBD1. V lost 5 bases, J lost 4 bases, and 4 bases stayed unmatched. The CDR3 sequence is 14 residues long. Germline V gene lookup returns CDR1 SGHNT and CDR2 YENEEA. Here the CDR3 reads CASSPNRGTGELFF. The CDR3 DNA reads as TGTGCCAGCAGCCCTAACAGGGGCACCGGGGAGCTGTTTTTT. Complete variable domain (other parts from reference TRBV11-3 and TRBJ2-2): EAGVVQSPRYKIIEKKQPVAFWCNPISGHNTLYWYLQNLGQGPELLIRYENEEAVDDSQLPKDRFSAERLKGVDSTLKIQPAELGDSAVYLCASSPNRGTGELFFGEGSRLTVL.

The V gene is TRBV5-1, the J gene TRBJ2-3; 8 nucleotides match TRBD2. Germline loops: CDR1 SGHRS, CDR2 YFSETQ. The length of the CDR3 is 14 residues. J gave up 4 bases and V 4 bases, and 5 bases lay outside the gene matches. CDR3 bases: TGCGCCAGCAGCGTCCCGGGGGGGGCAGATACGCAGTATTTT. Amino acid sequence: CASSVPGGADTQYF.

This chain uses TRBV4-2 with TRBJ2-3, with TRBD2 matching 7 bases. The germline V gene has CDR1 LGHNA and CDR2 YNFKEQ. With V trimmed by 3 bases and J by 4 bases, 10 bases remained unmatched. The CDR3 totals 16 residues. The CDR3: CASSHQSGGIADTQYF. The CDR3 DNA reads TGTGCCAGCAGCCACCAATCCGGGGGGATAGCAGATACGCAGTATTTT.

The chain carries TRBV14 and TRBJ2-3; D is ambiguous. V lost 4 bases and J lost 2, with 13 bases in between. The CDR3 length is 15 residues. Germline values: CDR1 SGHDN, CDR2 FVKESK. The CDR3, as DNA: TGTGCCAGCAGCCGCCAAGGCGGAACCACAGATACGCAGTATTTT. Translation gives CASSRQGGTTDTQYF.

The chain employs TRBV28 and TRBJ1-4, with D tentatively TRBD1 (5 bases). V lost 8 bases, J lost 7 bases, and 17 bases lay in between. From germline, CDR1 is MDHEN and CDR2 SYDVKM. This CDR3 region has 14 residues. The CDR3 region is CASSRVWGGEKLFF. Written as DNA, the CDR3 is TGTGCCAGCTCAAGGGTTTGGGGGGGTGAAAAACTGTTTTTT.

The CDR3 is CASSPGWTGNQPQHF. CDR3 sequence (DNA): TGTGCCAGCAGCCCCGGCTGGACAGGGAATCAGCCCCAGCATTTT. V usage is TRBV9 and J usage is TRBJ1-5; 8 bases map to TRBD1. Per the germline V gene, CDR1 is SGDLS and CDR2 is YYNGEE. V lost 4 bases and J lost 4; bases outside the gene matches: 7. CDR3 size: 15 residues.

The chain links TRBV6-1 to TRBJ2-1, with TRBD2 matching over 9 bases. CDR3 length: 16 amino acids. Losses at the gene ends were 3 bases for V and 7 bases for J; bases not matched to a gene: 10. Germline lookup yields CDR1 MNHNS and CDR2 SASEGT. CDR3 protein: CASSDLQRGDWNEQFF. The CDR3 DNA reads as TGTGCCAGCAGTGATTTGCAGCGGGGGGACTGGAATGAGCAGTTCTTC.

This chain uses TRBV4-2 with TRBJ2-2; the D is unclear. V was shortened by 0 bases and J by 6 bases, with 5 bases between the two germline ends. The CDR3 length is 13 residues. The V gene's germline CDR1 is LGHNA and CDR2 YNFKEQ. CDR3: CASSQEEAGELFF. In DNA form, the CDR3 reads TGTGCCAGCAGCCAAGAAGAGGCCGGGGAGCTGTTTTTT.

The chain joins TRBV2 to TRBJ1-5, with a weak D call TRBD1 (5 bases). CDR1 SNHLY and CDR2 FYNNEI come from the germline V gene. The CDR3 totals 15 residues. V lost 6 bases to trimming and J lost 0 bases, with 12 bases between them. The CDR3 spells CASRVDSYSNQPQHF. The CDR3 DNA sequence: TGTGCCAGCAGGGTTGACAGCTATAGCAATCAGCCCCAGCATTTT.

The chain joins TRBV6-6 to TRBJ2-7; a possible D gene is TRBD1 (5 bases). V dropped 6 bases and J dropped 8 bases, with 17 bases sitting between them. CDR1 and CDR2 (germline): MNHNY, SVGAGI (reference sequence). The CDR3 consists of 13 residues. The CDR3 DNA follows: TGTGCCAGCAGGGTACGACAGAATTTGAAGCAGTACTTC. Its translation is CASRVRQNLKQYF.

In the case of this clone: Within the sample, other DNA sequences also encode this same CDR3. The gene calls are TRBV5-1 and TRBJ2-3, with 8 bases that match TRBD1. J lost 3 bases, V lost 4 bases, and 4 bases had no gene match. The CDR3 runs 14 residues. The germline CDR1 and CDR2 sequences are SGHRS and YFSETQ. This CDR3 is CASSPGQGTDTQYF. In DNA form, the CDR3 reads TGCGCCAGCAGCCCCGGACAGGGAACAGATACGCAGTATTTT.

Only one count was recorded for this clone. The CDR3 DNA follows: TGCGCCAGCAGCTTGACCGACACTCTTTACAATGAGCAGTTCTTC. Translated, it gives CASSLTDTLYNEQFF. This sequence joins TRBV5-1 and TRBJ2-1; D remains ambiguous. The CDR3 has 15 residues. In germline, CDR1 is SGHRS, CDR2 YFSETQ. Trimming took off 1 base at V and 4 bases at J, with 12 bases between the two ends.

V is TRBV6-5 and J is TRBJ2-7, with D possibly being TRBD2 (5 bases). V was trimmed by 6 bases and J by 3 bases, leaving 9 bases between them. Germline loops: CDR1 MNHEY, CDR2 SVGAGI. This CDR3 is 12 amino acids long. The DNA for the CDR3 is TGTGCCAGCAGGCGGACTGGCTACGAGCAGTACTTC. This gives the protein CASRRTGYEQYF.

The rearrangement links TRBV5-4 to TRBJ1-2; 10 positions match TRBD1. The ends lost 2 bases at V and 2 bases at J; junction bases unmatched: 3. The CDR3 is 15 residues long. Looked up from germline, CDR1 is SGHNT and CDR2 is YYREEE (reference sequence). The DNA for the CDR3 is TGTGCCAGCAGCTTCGGGGACAGGGGAAACTATGGCTACACCTTC. It specifies CASSFGDRGNYGYTF.